One sample yielded the 29 T cell receptor beta chains listed below, sequenced in a study of blood T cells in healthy people across ages. The second PCR ran about 7 to 12 cycles with a sample-barcoded 5' primer and J-beta primers. TCRdb called the 5' RACE reads again in MiXCR, with one record for every CDR3 protein. Of about 900,000 distinct CDR3 sequences in the sample, around 46% were seen once. The sample comprised blood. These receptors were collected from a man aged 30-40 years in good health.

The V call is TRBV2, the J call TRBJ1-1; no clear D gene. The germline V gene encodes CDR1 SNHLY and CDR2 FYNNEI. V lost 6 bases to trimming and J lost 0 bases, with 11 bases between them. This CDR3 contains 14 residues. The CDR3 protein is CASRVPSVNTEAFF. CDR3 DNA sequence: TGTGCCAGCAGGGTCCCTAGCGTGAACACTGAAGCTTTCTTT.

This clonotype was counted ten times or more. The rearrangement uses TRBV7-2 and TRBJ2-3, with D perhaps TRBD1 (6 bases). Between the trimmed V and J ends, which lost 5 bases and 1 base, there was a span of 10 bases. The CDR3 consists of 14 residues. CDR1 SGHTA and CDR2 FQGNSA come from the germline V gene. For the CDR3, the DNA is TGTGCCAGCAGCACCCGACAGGGCACAGATACGCAGTATTTT. This codes for CASSTRQGTDTQYF.

J is TRBJ1-1 and V is TRBV3-1, with TRBD1 identical over 8 bases. CDR1 and CDR2 (germline): LGHDT, YNNKEL (reference sequence). This CDR3 is built from 13 residues. With 4 bases clipped from V and 9 bases from J, the junction kept 7 bases outside the gene matches. The CDR3 region is CASSLLGQGQAFF. The CDR3 DNA reads as TGTGCCAGCAGCCTGCTTGGACAGGGACAAGCTTTCTTT. The full variable domain, rest sourced from reference TRBV3-1 and TRBJ1-1, is DTAVSQTPKYLVTQMGNDKSIKCEQNLGHDTMYWYKQDSKKFLKIMFSYNNKELIINETVPNRFSPKSPDKAHLNLHINSLELGDSAVYFCASSLLGQGQAFFGQGTRLTVV.

This clonotype was seen more than once but under ten times. V and J are TRBV11-2 and TRBJ2-7; D perhaps matches TRBD1 (6 bases). CDR1 and CDR2 from the germline V gene are SGHAT and FQNNGV. V lost 6 bases and J 0 bases, leaving 18 bases between the germline ends. The CDR3 covers 16 residues. The CDR3 DNA follows: TGTGCCAGCAGTTCTTACCAGGGACAAAACTCCTACGAGCAGTACTTC. Protein sequence: CASSSYQGQNSYEQYF.

The CDR3 sequence is CAARLAGQETQYF. The CDR3 DNA follows: TGTGCAGCCCGACTAGCGGGGCAAGAGACCCAGTACTTC. The chain joins TRBV3-1 to TRBJ2-5, with 11 positions matching TRBD2. The germline CDR1 and CDR2 sequences are LGHDT and YNNKEL (reference sequence). The CDR3 is 13 amino acids.

The chain combines TRBV27 with TRBJ1-1, with 8 bases aligning to TRBD1. The CDR3 is 12 amino acids. V shed 3 bases and J 13 bases; nucleotides not matched to a gene: 7. Per the germline V gene, CDR1 is MNHEY and CDR2 is SMNVEV (reference sequence). DNA of the CDR3: TGTGCCAGCAGTTTCGGACAGGGCTACGATTTCTTT. Protein product: CASSFGQGYDFF.

This chain links TRBV2 with TRBJ1-4; 9 bases fit TRBD1. V trimming: 7 bases; J trimming: 8 bases; junction bases outside the gene matches: 11. Germline CDR1 is SNHLY and CDR2 is FYNNEI. This CDR3 comprises 15 residues. The CDR3 DNA reads TGTGCCAGCAACTTACCGGGACAGGGTTGGGAAAAACTGTTTTTT. It encodes CASNLPGQGWEKLFF.

This clonotype was seen a few times. The chain links TRBV2 to TRBJ2-5, with unresolved D. From germline, CDR1 is SNHLY and CDR2 FYNNEI. The CDR3 covers 12 residues. Trimming cost V 7 bases and J 1 base, with 7 bases left between them. The CDR3 region is CASTAGQETQYF. In DNA form, the CDR3 reads TGTGCCAGCACAGCAGGCCAAGAGACCCAGTACTTC.

The chain is built from TRBV20-1 and TRBJ2-3; TRBD2 agrees at 8 bases. V lost 5 bases and J lost 6; bases outside the gene matches: 13. Germline CDR1 DFQATT, CDR2 SNEGSKA (reference sequence). This CDR3 spans 15 amino acids. Here the CDR3 reads CSAGRRRGVGDTQYF. The CDR3 nucleotides read TGCAGTGCTGGAAGGAGGCGGGGGGTGGGCGATACGCAGTATTTT.

The chain combines TRBV20-1 with TRBJ2-1; D is perhaps TRBD1 (7 bases). V lost 2 bases and J lost 0, with 11 bases in between. Germline V gives CDR1 DFQATT, CDR2 SNEGSKA (reference sequence). The CDR3 loop spans 15 amino acids. The CDR3 region is CSARSGGHSYNEQFF. The CDR3 DNA follows: TGCAGTGCTAGATCAGGGGGGCACTCCTACAATGAGCAGTTCTTC.

This clonotype was detected a few times. CDR3 nucleotide sequence: TGCGCCAGCAGCCGGACAGGAGAAGAGTCTGGCTACACCTTC. As protein: CASSRTGEESGYTF. The chain uses TRBV5-1 and TRBJ1-2, with 7 bases fitting TRBD1. The germline V gene has CDR1 SGHRS and CDR2 YFSETQ. This CDR3 is 14 amino acids long. V lost 4 bases, J lost 7 bases, and 10 bases stayed unmatched.

This clonotype was observed many times. V is TRBV11-2 and J is TRBJ2-7; D possibly corresponds to TRBD2 (5 bases). The CDR3 loop spans 15 amino acids. Trimming took off 0 bases at V and 1 base at J, with 10 bases between the two ends. Germline CDR1 reads SGHAT; CDR2 reads FQNNGV. CDR3 in DNA: TGTGCCAGCAGCTTAGAACCGGGGAGATCCTACGAGCAGTACTTC. Its translation is CASSLEPGRSYEQYF.

The V call is TRBV6-1, the J call TRBJ2-5; maybe TRBD1 (5 bases). The V end lost 6 bases, the J end lost 3 bases, and 11 bases lay between the germline ends. The CDR3 consists of 13 residues. CDR1 and CDR2 (germline): MNHNS, SASEGT. The CDR3 coding sequence is TGTGCCAGCAGCGTGGCCAGGGAAGAGACCCAGTACTTC. Encoded protein: CASSVAREETQYF.

This clonotype was counted between two and nine times. This chain joins TRBV12-3 or TRBV12-4 and TRBJ2-5; weak D call: TRBD2 (5 bases). This CDR3 is 15 amino acids long. V dropped 5 bases and J dropped 3 bases, with 16 bases sitting between them. DNA of the CDR3: TGTGCCAGCAGTACAAGTGGACTGGCGGAAGAGACCCAGTACTTC. Amino acid sequence: CASSTSGLAEETQYF.

The chain links TRBV7-9 to TRBJ2-5; TRBD2 agrees at 10 bases. V was clipped by 0 bases and J by 5 bases; unmatched bases: 3. There are 15 residues in the CDR3. Germline V gene data show CDR1 as SEHNR and CDR2 as FQNEAQ (reference sequence). This CDR3 reads CASSLALAGSETQYF. In DNA form, the CDR3 reads TGTGCCAGCAGCTTAGCACTAGCGGGGAGCGAGACCCAGTACTTC.

The rearrangement uses TRBV29-1 and TRBJ2-3; 9 nucleotides line up with TRBD2. The CDR3 consists of 14 residues. CDR1 and CDR2 from the germline V gene are SQVTM and ANQGSEA. V lost 6 bases to trimming and J lost 4 bases; unmatched junction nucleotides: 8. CDR3 sequence: CSVAGTSRADTQYF. DNA for the CDR3: TGCAGCGTCGCCGGGACTAGCAGGGCAGATACGCAGTATTTT.

This clonotype was found once. V and J are TRBV4-1 and TRBJ2-3, with TRBD2 matching over 12 bases. V lost 0 bases and J lost 7; bases outside the gene matches: 8. The CDR3 has 17 residues. From germline, CDR1 is MGHRA and CDR2 YSYEKL. This CDR3 is CASSQDWTSGETYTQYF. The DNA for the CDR3 is TGCGCCAGCAGCCAAGATTGGACTAGCGGGGAGACCTATACGCAGTATTTT.

V is TRBV21-1 and J is TRBJ1-3. TRBV21-1 is a pseudogene locus. CDR3 length: 16 residues. In nucleotides, the CDR3 is TGTGTCAGCAGAGTCGCCGGGGCTCAGTTTGGAAACACCATATATTTT. Protein product: CVSRVAGAQFGNTIYF.

The chain links TRBV12-3 or TRBV12-4 to TRBJ2-5, with TRBD1 as a possible D gene (6 bases). The V end was cut by 5 bases, the J end by 11 bases, with 18 bases between. The CDR3 has 13 amino acids. The CDR3 nucleotides read TGTGCCAGCAGTCTGGACAGTACGAATGAGCAGTACTTC. This gives the protein CASSLDSTNEQYF.

As for this clonotype: A junction boundary mismatches the germline segment, possibly from a read error. The chain is built from TRBV20-1 and TRBJ2-7; 9 bases line up with TRBD2. The DNA end is more similar to TRBJ2-4, so the J call may be wrong. This CDR3 has 18 amino acids. Germline-derived CDR1 and CDR2 are DFQATT and SNEGSKA (reference sequence). The CDR3 sequence: CSAHPGLASLLAENIQYF. In DNA form, the CDR3 reads TGCAGTGCTCACCCCGGACTAGCGTCCTTGTTAGCCGAAAACATTCAGTACTTC.

The rearrangement links TRBV7-8 to TRBJ2-3; D remains unclear. Trimming left V 1 base short and J 0 bases short, with 23 bases between. Germline CDR1 and CDR2: SGHVS and FQNEAQ. This CDR3 is built from 20 residues. The DNA of the CDR3 is TGTGCCAGCAGCTTAGTTGTTGCTGTGACCGCATCCTCTAGCACAGATACGCAGTATTTT. Its protein product is CASSLVVAVTASSSTDTQYF.

CDR3 sequence: CASSRLERDTGELFF. The CDR3 DNA is TGTGCCAGCAGCCGTCTAGAAAGAGACACCGGGGAGCTGTTTTTT. The V gene is TRBV6-2 or TRBV6-3, the J gene TRBJ2-2; no firm D call. V lost 6 bases and J 3 bases, leaving 14 bases between the germline ends. This CDR3 is built from 15 residues. Germline CDR1 reads MNHEY; CDR2 reads SVGEGT.

This clonotype was seen only a few times. This chain joins TRBV7-9 and TRBJ1-4; weak D call: TRBD1 (5 bases). Trimming took 4 bases from V and 10 from J, leaving 19 bases between them. The germline gives CDR1 SEHNR, CDR2 FQNEAQ (reference sequence). This CDR3 contains 15 residues. CDR3 nucleotides: TGTGCCAGCAGCTACTTGGGGGGGGAGTACGGAAAACTGTTTTTT. It encodes CASSYLGGEYGKLFF.

This clonotype has just a few counts. This chain connects TRBV20-1 to TRBJ1-1; 7 bases fit TRBD1. The V gene's germline CDR1 is DFQATT and CDR2 SNEGSKA (reference sequence). The CDR3 totals 14 residues. V trimming: 1 base; J trimming: 1 base; junction bases outside the gene matches: 3. Here the CDR3 reads CSARAGQSNTEAFF. CDR3 in DNA: TGCAGTGCTAGAGCGGGACAGTCGAACACTGAAGCTTTCTTT.

The chain combines TRBV10-3 with TRBJ1-2; 7 bases are a match to TRBD1. The germline gives CDR1 ENHRY, CDR2 SYGVKD. The V and J ends lost 3 bases and 6 bases, in that order; junction bases with no gene match: 7. This CDR3 has 14 residues. The CDR3 DNA sequence: TGTGCCATCAGTGAACGCACAGGGGCTCATGGCTACACCTTC. Translation: CAISERTGAHGYTF.

This clonotype has a handful of counts. The chain has TRBV7-9 and TRBJ1-4; 7 bases align to TRBD1. CDR1 SEHNR and CDR2 FQNEAQ come from the germline V gene (reference sequence). V lost 5 bases, J lost 7 bases, and 7 bases stayed unmatched. This CDR3 spans 14 amino acids. The CDR3: CASSDRADLEKLFF. For the CDR3, the DNA is TGTGCCAGCAGCGACAGGGCGGACCTTGAAAAACTGTTTTTT.

In regard to this clonotype: The junction shows a germline mismatch at one end, possibly a read error. CDR3 DNA: TGCGCCAGCAGCCAAGATGGAGCGGGGGGAAAGACCCGGTACTTC. As protein: CASSQDGAGGKTRYF. The rearrangement uses TRBV4-1 and TRBJ2-5; 9 bases map to TRBD2. The CDR3 loop spans 15 amino acids. CDR1 is MGHRA and CDR2 is YSYEKL in the germline V gene.

To note about this clonotype: An end of the junction differs from the germline gene, which may be a read error. The genes are TRBV24-1 and TRBJ2-7, with D possibly called TRBD1 or TRBD2 (5 bases each). The CDR3 is 15 residues long. Germline V gene sequence: CDR1 KGHDR, CDR2 SFDVKD. CDR3 bases: TGTGCCACCGGTGATTCGAGGACGGGGCCCTACGAGCAGTACTTC. It is translated as CATGDSRTGPYEQYF.

This clonotype was recorded a few times. The CDR3 protein is CASSAAASGFYEQYF. CDR3 DNA sequence: TGTGCCAGCTCCGCGGCGGCTAGCGGGTTCTACGAGCAGTACTTC. The chain is built from TRBV13 and TRBJ2-7, with 8 bases that match TRBD2. V lost 8 bases and J lost 3; bases outside the gene matches: 12. The CDR3 is 15 residues long. The V gene's germline CDR1 is PRHDT and CDR2 FYEKMQ (reference sequence).